This TCR beta chain emerged from a study of monozygotic twins with inflammatory bowel disease. Template-switch reactions added UMIs with a 6-nucleotide sample barcode. Nested amplification of TCRalpha and TCRbeta cDNA involved two PCRs of around 16 and 10 cycles. TCRdb reprocessed the 5' RACE reads and reports one entry per CDR3 protein, with no DNA. The sample totals about 350,000 distinct CDR3 sequences. CDR1 and CDR2 from the germline V gene are SGHRS and YFSETQ. The CDR3 has 14 residues. The rearrangement links TRBV5-1 to TRBJ2-7; no DNA is available, so the TRBD1 call from TCRdb remains unchecked. The receptor was isolated from a human donor with ulcerative colitis or Crohn's disease, or a healthy co-twin of an affected twin (not recorded which). The specimen was blood. CDR3 residues: CASSFQGYSYEQYF. Full variable domain (remainder filled in from reference TRBV5-1 and TRBJ2-7): KAGVTQTPRYLIKTRGQQVTLSCSPISGHRSVSWYQQTPGQGLQFLFEYFSETQRNKGNFPGRFSGRQFSNSRSEMNVSTLELGDSALYLCASSFQGYSYEQYFGPGTRLTVT.